This passage covers 27 T cell receptor beta chains from one sample sequenced in a study of blood T cell repertoires in COVID-19. This table comes from immunoSEQ multiplex PCR, and its TCRdb copy is limited to in-frame clones, with some not included. Of about 66,000 clones listed, less than 85% were seen once; the top ten hold about 6.2%. Sequencing input: peripheral blood. The receptor source for this set is a man aged 60 to 69 with acute or convalescent COVID-19.

The chain has TRBV7-8 and TRBJ2-5; D remains unclear. V shed 0 bases and J shed 5 bases, with 10 bases lying between them. This CDR3 has 14 amino acids. The germline CDR1 and CDR2 sequences are SGHVS and FQNEAQ. This CDR3 reads CASSLASVGETQYF. The CDR3 DNA reads TGTGCCAGCAGCTTAGCGTCGGTCGGGGAGACCCAGTACTTC.

The chain employs TRBV18 and TRBJ2-7; tentatively, D is TRBD2 (5 bases). The V end was cut by 8 bases, the J end by 1 base, with 12 bases between. This CDR3 has 13 amino acids. Germline V gives CDR1 KGHSH, CDR2 LQKENI. CDR3 nucleotides: TGTGCCAGCAAGTCGAGAGGGTCCTACGAGCAGTACGTC. It yields the protein CASKSRGSYEQYV.

The rearrangement joins TRBV14 to TRBJ2-3; 10 bases line up with TRBD2. Germline V gene lookup returns CDR1 SGHDN and CDR2 FVKESK. With V trimmed by 1 base and J by 2 bases, 9 bases remained unmatched. This CDR3 spans 18 amino acids. CDR3 nucleotides: TGTGCCAGCAGCCAAGTAATTAGCGGGGGGCCGTCCACAGATACGCAGTATTTT. Translating gives CASSQVISGGPSTDTQYF.

This chain connects TRBV18 to TRBJ1-1; D is unclear. V lost 0 bases, J lost 3 bases, and 17 bases lay in between. This CDR3 region has 17 residues. CDR1 and CDR2 from the germline V gene are KGHSH and LQKENI. The CDR3 nucleotides are TGTGCCAGCTCACCACCCGCCAGGCCCCTCGGGGACACTGAAGCTTTCTTT. This codes for CASSPPARPLGDTEAFF.

The CDR3 reads CASRLAANTGELFF. CDR3 in DNA: TGCGCCAGCAGACTAGCGGCGAACACCGGGGAGCTGTTTTTT. This chain links TRBV10-1 with TRBJ2-2; TRBD2 aligns across 8 bases. This CDR3 region has 14 residues. V shed 6 bases and J 0 bases; nucleotides not matched to a gene: 0. CDR1 is WNHNN and CDR2 is SYGVQD in the germline V gene (reference sequence).

This clone has more than one count but fewer than ten. Other DNA variants within this sample encode the same CDR3. This chain connects TRBV7-2 to TRBJ1-2, with TRBD1 matching 9 bases. V dropped 0 bases and J dropped 8; count of bases not matched to a gene: 1. This CDR3 has 13 residues. CDR1 is SGHTA and CDR2 is FQGNSA in the germline V gene. This chain's CDR3 is CASSLAGQGGYTF. CDR3 nucleotides: TGTGCCAGCAGCTTAGCGGGACAGGGCGGCTACACCTTC. The full variable domain, rest sourced from reference TRBV7-2 and TRBJ1-2, is GAGVSQSPSNKVTEKGKDVELRCDPISGHTALYWYRQSLGQGLEFLIYFQGNSAPDKSGLPSDRFSAERTGGSVSTLTIQRTQQEDSAVYLCASSLAGQGGYTFGSGTRLTVV.

The chain is built from TRBV5-1 and TRBJ2-1; D is unclear. Germline CDR1 and CDR2: SGHRS and YFSETQ. The CDR3 covers 14 residues. Trimming pared 0 bases from V and 9 bases from J, leaving 13 bases between. The CDR3 loop reads CASSLVPTPGEQFF. CDR3 DNA sequence: TGCGCCAGCAGCTTGGTTCCAACTCCGGGTGAGCAGTTCTTC. The whole variable domain, remainder taken from reference TRBV5-1 and TRBJ2-1, is KAGVTQTPRYLIKTRGQQVTLSCSPISGHRSVSWYQQTPGQGLQFLFEYFSETQRNKGNFPGRFSGRQFSNSRSEMNVSTLELGDSALYLCASSLVPTPGEQFFGPGTRLTVL.

V is TRBV10-3 and J is TRBJ2-3; 16 bases map to TRBD2. V dropped 2 bases and J dropped 3; count of bases not matched to a gene: 8. Germline V gene lookup returns CDR1 ENHRY and CDR2 SYGVKD. The CDR3 has 19 residues. The CDR3 region is CAISETGTSGGAITDTQYF. The CDR3 coding sequence is TGTGCCATCAGTGAGACCGGGACTAGCGGGGGGGCGATAACAGATACGCAGTATTTT.

The chain's CDR3 is CASSSSTGETDTQYF. The CDR3 region has the DNA TGTGCCAGCAGTTCATCGACAGGGGAGACAGATACGCAGTATTTT. The chain employs TRBV6-5 and TRBJ2-3; 8 bases match TRBD1. The CDR3 is 15 residues long. Germline V gene sequence: CDR1 MNHEY, CDR2 SVGAGI. The V and J ends lost 4 bases and 3 bases, in that order; junction bases with no gene match: 6.

This clone appeared once. A junction boundary mismatches the germline segment, possibly from a read error. The chain has TRBV27 and TRBJ2-1; 12 nucleotides match TRBD1. The CDR3 is 15 amino acids. The germline V gene encodes CDR1 MNHEY and CDR2 SMNVEV (reference sequence). CDR3 in amino acids: CASRNRDRGPVPWVF. CDR3 nucleotides: TGTGCCAGCAGGAACCGGGACAGGGGGCCAGTCCCCTGGGTCTTC.

This rearrangement joins TRBV15 to TRBJ2-2; unclear D gene. CDR1 LNHNV and CDR2 YYDKDF come from the germline V gene (reference sequence). The CDR3 is 12 amino acids. Trimming took off 4 bases at V and 8 bases at J, with 8 bases between the two ends. CDR3 region: CATSTPVGELFF. The CDR3 nucleotides read TGTGCCACCAGCACCCCTGTAGGGGAGCTGTTTTTT.

The CDR3, as DNA: TGTGCCAGCAGCCCGAACAGGGGCACAGATACGCAGTATTTT. Translating it yields CASSPNRGTDTQYF. The chain has TRBV6-5 and TRBJ2-3; tentatively, D is TRBD1 (6 bases). There are 14 residues in the CDR3. The ends were cut back, 6 bases at V and 1 base at J, with 11 bases in the middle. CDR1 is MNHEY, CDR2 SVGAGI, per germline.

The rearrangement links TRBV15 to TRBJ1-5; no firm D call. Germline values: CDR1 LNHNV, CDR2 YYDKDF (reference sequence). Trimming pared 4 bases from V and 1 base from J, leaving 5 bases between. There are 13 residues in the CDR3. CDR3 nucleotide sequence: TGTGCCACCAGCACCATCAGCAATCAGCCCCAGCATTTT. Translation gives CATSTISNQPQHF.

CDR3 in DNA: TGTGCCAGTAGTCCTCCGGGGGGGACCCAGTACTTC. This sequence encodes CASSPPGGTQYF. V and J are TRBV19 and TRBJ2-5, with 7 bases lining up with TRBD2. The V gene end was trimmed by 5 bases and the J gene end by 7 bases; junction bases not matched to a gene: 4. CDR3 length: 12 residues. From germline, CDR1 is LNHDA and CDR2 SQIVND (reference sequence).

The rearrangement links TRBV5-5 to TRBJ2-2; no definite D call. The length of the CDR3 is 14 residues. Per the germline V gene, CDR1 is SGHKS and CDR2 is YYEKEE (reference sequence). Trimming took off 0 bases at V and 2 bases at J, with 5 bases between the two ends. In nucleotides, the CDR3 is TGTGCCAGCAGCTTGGCAGGAAACACCGGGGAGCTGTTTTTT. Amino acid sequence: CASSLAGNTGELFF.

This clone was seen only a few times. The chain links TRBV19 to TRBJ1-5; tentatively, D is TRBD1 (6 bases). Germline V CDR1 and CDR2: LNHDA, SQIVND (reference sequence). The V gene lost 0 bases and the J gene lost 3 bases, with 9 bases spanning the gap. CDR3 length equals 15 residues. The CDR3 is CASSIEPGVNQPQHF. CDR3 nucleotide sequence: TGTGCCAGTAGTATAGAACCAGGGGTCAATCAGCCCCAGCATTTT.

This rearrangement joins TRBV2 to TRBJ1-3; D remains ambiguous. Per the germline V gene, CDR1 is SNHLY and CDR2 is FYNNEI. V was cut by 7 bases and J by 0 bases, with 13 bases left in between. The CDR3 totals 15 residues. The CDR3 DNA follows: TGTGCCAGCAATAGGGAGGGCATCTCTGGAAACACCATATATTTT. It translates to CASNREGISGNTIYF.

The chain uses TRBV6-5 and TRBJ2-2; TRBD1 is a possible D gene (6 bases). The ends were cut back, 8 bases at V and 0 bases at J, with 13 bases in the middle. This CDR3 is 15 amino acids long. Looked up from germline, CDR1 is MNHEY and CDR2 is SVGAGI. The CDR3 DNA follows: TGTGCCAGCCGATTGGGGGACACGAACACCGGGGAGCTGTTTTTT. It yields the protein CASRLGDTNTGELFF.

The gene calls are TRBV4-1 and TRBJ2-5, with TRBD2 matching over 9 bases. After removal of 0 bases from V and 5 bases from J, the junction contained 4 bases not matched to a gene. Germline V gene lookup returns CDR1 MGHRA and CDR2 YSYEKL. The CDR3 totals 15 residues. This chain's CDR3 is CASSQDGSGGETQYF. CDR3 in DNA: TGCGCCAGCAGCCAAGATGGGAGCGGGGGGGAGACCCAGTACTTC.

The chain carries TRBV11-2 and TRBJ1-1, with D possibly matching TRBD1 (5 bases). V lost 4 bases, J lost 3 bases, and 15 bases lay in between. Germline V CDR1 and CDR2: SGHAT, FQNNGV. The CDR3 has 15 residues. The CDR3 sequence is CASSSGARSDTEAFF. CDR3 nucleotide sequence: TGTGCCAGCAGCTCTGGGGCCAGGTCGGACACTGAAGCTTTCTTT.

The rearrangement joins TRBV6-5 to TRBJ2-1; no reliable D call. Germline V lookup: CDR1 MNHEY, CDR2 SVGAGI. The CDR3 has 15 amino acids. V was trimmed by 5 bases and J by 0 bases, leaving 11 bases between them. The CDR3 nucleotides read TGTGCCAGCAGTCCCCGACTTAGCTCCTACAATGAGCAGTTCTTC. This codes for CASSPRLSSYNEQFF.

The chain couples TRBV6-1 to TRBJ1-6; TRBD1 might be the D (5 bases). Germline V gene lookup returns CDR1 MNHNS and CDR2 SASEGT. This CDR3 is built from 14 residues. Trimming shortened V by 3 bases and J by 6 bases, and 9 bases separated the two germline ends. The CDR3 region is CASSEQGPNSPLHF. The DNA of the CDR3 is TGTGCCAGCAGTGAGCAGGGTCCTAATTCACCCCTCCACTTT.

The chain recombines TRBV11-3 with TRBJ2-7; D gene uncertain. The CDR3 length is 13 residues. Trimming shortened V by 1 base and J by 1 base, and 5 bases separated the two germline ends. Germline V gene lookup returns CDR1 SGHNT and CDR2 YENEEA. CDR3 residues: CASSLGASYEQYF. In nucleotides, the CDR3 is TGTGCCAGCAGCTTAGGAGCGTCCTACGAGCAGTACTTC.

The chain is built from TRBV30 and TRBJ2-1; D is uncertain. Germline lookup yields CDR1 GTSNPN and CDR2 SVGIG (reference sequence). The CDR3 contains 11 residues. Deletions cut 0 bases from V and 12 bases from J, with 9 bases between. The CDR3 bases are TGTGCCTGGAGTGTACCTGGGCGGCAGTTCTTC. This encodes CAWSVPGRQFF.

V usage is TRBV18 and J usage is TRBJ1-1; TRBD1 might be the D (5 bases). Germline V lookup: CDR1 KGHSH, CDR2 LQKENI. The CDR3 is made up of 15 amino acids. Trimming pared 2 bases from V and 8 bases from J, leaving 18 bases between. The CDR3 nucleotides are TGTGCCAGCTCACCAGGGGCTACAGGTTCCGCAGAAGCTTTCTTT. The encoded protein is CASSPGATGSAEAFF.

The chain combines TRBV30 with TRBJ1-5; D not resolved. Deletions cut 0 bases from V and 4 bases from J, with 13 bases between. The length of the CDR3 is 15 residues. Germline V gene lookup returns CDR1 GTSNPN and CDR2 SVGIG (reference sequence). In DNA form, the CDR3 reads TGTGCCTGGAGTGTGGGCAGCTTACCGAATCAGCCCCAGCATTTT. The encoded protein is CAWSVGSLPNQPQHF.

This chain links TRBV12-5 with TRBJ2-1; 10 bases agree with TRBD1. V trimming: 4 bases; J trimming: 7 bases; junction bases outside the gene matches: 16. Germline-derived CDR1 and CDR2 are LGHNT and FRNRAP. The CDR3 runs to 18 residues. Written as DNA, the CDR3 is TGTGCTAGTGGTTGGGTCCACGTTGGGACAGGGGTAGGGAATGAGCAGTTCTTC. Its translation is CASGWVHVGTGVGNEQFF.